Below are 16 T cell receptor beta chains sequenced from a single sample in a study of T cells in Graves' hyperthyroidism and ophthalmopathy. Amplification of TCR beta CDR3 regions used RNA as the template. Initially, a first-round RT-PCR of the TCR CDR3 employed the HTBI primer set. One entry per CDR3 protein, called by TCRdb with MiXCR from the multiplex PCR reads. Among 310,000 or so distinct CDR3 sequences listed, around 15% were seen once. The sequenced material came from blood. The receptor set was obtained from a woman aged 55-75 years with Graves' ophthalmopathy.

The chain employs TRBV27 and TRBJ2-3; D possibly corresponds to TRBD1 (6 bases). The CDR3 sequence is 15 residues long. Germline assignment: CDR1 MNHEY and CDR2 SMNVEV (reference sequence). V dropped 1 base and J dropped 4 bases, with 12 bases sitting between them. The CDR3 loop is CASSLWGPSSDTQYF. CDR3 bases: TGTGCCAGCAGTTTATGGGGGCCGAGTTCAGATACGCAGTATTTT.

The CDR3, as DNA: TGTGCCAGCAGACCCCCTGTGCAGCAGTACTTC. Amino acid sequence: CASRPPVQQYF. V and J are TRBV27 and TRBJ2-7; D gene ambiguous. V lost 6 bases, J lost 8 bases, and 11 bases lay in between. The CDR3 totals 11 residues. Germline V CDR1 and CDR2: MNHEY, SMNVEV (reference sequence).

The J gene is TRBJ2-3, the V gene TRBV20-1; D uncertain. Deletions cut 2 bases from V and 0 bases from J, with 12 bases between. The germline CDR1 and CDR2 sequences are DFQATT and SNEGSKA (reference sequence). CDR3 length: 15 residues. CDR3 sequence: CSARRAETSTDTQYF. CDR3 DNA: TGCAGTGCTAGACGGGCGGAAACTAGCACAGATACGCAGTATTTT.

This rearrangement joins TRBV5-1 to TRBJ2-1; 13 bases align to TRBD2. Looked up from germline, CDR1 is SGHRS and CDR2 is YFSETQ. V gave up 2 bases and J gave up 15 bases; unmatched junction bases: 14. The CDR3 has 16 amino acids. The CDR3 DNA sequence: TGCGCCAGCAGCTTCCGGGACCGAAGGACTAGCGGGAGTCTGTTCTTC. It is translated as CASSFRDRRTSGSLFF.

The V gene is TRBV20-1, the J gene TRBJ2-3, with D perhaps TRBD1 or TRBD2 (5 bases each). V lost 0 bases and J lost 1, with 14 bases in between. The CDR3 length is 16 residues. The germline gives CDR1 DFQATT, CDR2 SNEGSKA (reference sequence). CDR3 in DNA: TGCAGTGCTAGAGATACGGGTCGGGGCGGCACAGATACGCAGTATTTT. This translates into CSARDTGRGGTDTQYF.

This clonotype was seen repeatedly, ten times or more. V is TRBV2 and J is TRBJ2-3; D may be TRBD2 (5 bases). The CDR3 consists of 13 residues. CDR1 and CDR2 from the germline V gene are SNHLY and FYNNEI. CDR3: CLSNRESTDTQYF. For the CDR3, the DNA is TGTCTTTCTAATCGGGAAAGCACAGATACGCAGTATTTT.

This rearrangement joins TRBV20-1 to TRBJ1-1; D might be TRBD1 (6 bases). CDR3 length: 11 amino acids. Germline CDR1 and CDR2: DFQATT and SNEGSKA (reference sequence). The CDR3 DNA follows: TGCAGGGGCGGCAGGGGCCCTGAAGCTTTCTTT. Encoded protein: CRGGRGPEAFF.

As for this clonotype: It may be a read error: a sequence one base away is much more abundant. The rearrangement links TRBV7-2 to TRBJ2-1, with D perhaps TRBD1 (6 bases). This CDR3 has 13 residues. Germline-derived CDR1 and CDR2 are SGHTA and FQGNSA. V dropped 6 bases and J dropped 15 bases, with 21 bases sitting between them. CDR3 sequence reads: CASRPETGVEAFF. The CDR3 region has the DNA TGTGCCAGCAGGCCCGAGACAGGAGTTGAGGCGTTCTTC.

Many counts were recorded for this clonotype. This chain joins TRBV7-2 and TRBJ2-1; 14 bases are a match to TRBD2. Trimming removed 6 bases from V and 9 bases from J; junction bases left unmatched: 7. CDR3 size: 15 residues. Germline assignment: CDR1 SGHTA and CDR2 FQGNSA. The CDR3 spells CASRIGLAGGGEQFF. CDR3 DNA sequence: TGTGCCAGCAGGATTGGACTAGCGGGAGGTGGTGAGCAGTTCTTC.

This clonotype was found many times. The CDR3 DNA follows: TGCAGCGCCCGACCGGGACAGGAGAACCGACGAAGCTCCTACAATGAGCAGTTCTTC. This sequence encodes CSARPGQENRRSSYNEQFF. The genes are TRBV29-1 and TRBJ2-1; 8 nucleotides agree with TRBD1. V lost 7 bases, J lost 0 bases, and 20 bases stayed unmatched. CDR3 length: 19 residues. Looked up from germline, CDR1 is SQVTM and CDR2 is ANQGSEA.

There are a few counts of this clonotype. The chain is built from TRBV28 and TRBJ2-2; D not certain. The CDR3 length is 13 residues. Germline assignment: CDR1 MDHEN and CDR2 SYDVKM. Trimming stripped 3 bases from V and 10 bases from J, with 12 bases between. CDR3 loop: CASSFSASVELFF. The CDR3 region has the DNA TGTGCCAGCAGTTTTTCGGCCTCCGTGGAGCTGTTTTTT.

This clonotype was detected ten times or more. The V call is TRBV7-9, the J call TRBJ1-2; D is uncertain. V lost 4 bases, J lost 5 bases, and 23 bases lay in between. Germline lookup yields CDR1 SEHNR and CDR2 FQNEAQ (reference sequence). The CDR3 runs 17 residues. CDR3 nucleotide sequence: TGTGCCAGCAGCTCCATTGAGAGGCGTCACTTAGGGTATGGCTACACCTTC. Amino acid sequence: CASSSIERRHLGYGYTF.

There are many counts of this clonotype. The chain combines TRBV27 with TRBJ1-2; D perhaps matches TRBD1 (6 bases). There are 15 residues in the CDR3. The V and J ends lost 4 bases and 0 bases respectively, with 12 bases between them. Germline V gives CDR1 MNHEY, CDR2 SMNVEV (reference sequence). CDR3 in DNA: TGTGCCAGCAGTTCAAAGGACAGAGCTAACTATGGCTACACCTTC. Translating gives CASSSKDRANYGYTF.

This clonotype was observed a handful of times. V is TRBV18 and J is TRBJ2-3; 10 bases align to TRBD2. Germline lookup yields CDR1 KGHSH and CDR2 LQKENI. Unmatched junction bases numbered 5, after V lost 5 bases and J lost 6 bases. CDR3 length: 14 residues. The chain's CDR3 is CASSFLAGADTQYF. As DNA, the CDR3 is TGTGCCAGCTCATTCCTAGCGGGAGCTGATACGCAGTATTTT.

The sample holds a few counts of this clonotype. J is TRBJ2-5 and V is TRBV6-1, with a possible D match to TRBD2 (5 bases). Germline CDR1 MNHNS, CDR2 SASEGT. This CDR3 comprises 16 residues. With 7 bases removed from V and 2 bases from J, the gap between germline ends came to 20 bases. CDR3 loop: CASISEFSGIQETQYF. The CDR3 DNA reads TGTGCCAGCATTTCAGAGTTTTCCGGGATTCAAGAGACCCAGTACTTC.

The genes are TRBV7-8 and TRBJ2-3, with 7 bases aligning to TRBD1. The CDR3 is 14 residues long. CDR1 is SGHVS, CDR2 FQNEAQ, per germline. The V and J ends lost 4 bases and 3 bases, in that order; junction bases with no gene match: 4. CDR3 sequence: CASSSRGRTDTQYF. The CDR3, as DNA: TGTGCCAGCAGCTCCAGGGGGAGAACAGATACGCAGTATTTT.